This T cell receptor (beta chain) was sequenced for a study of OX40 agonist ivuxolimab in advanced cancers. After removal of 6 bases from V and 3 bases from J, the junction contained 5 bases not matched to a gene. The CDR3 covers 15 residues. CDR1 is MNHEY, CDR2 SMNVEV, per germline (reference sequence). Here immunoSEQ multiplex PCR was the method, and the copy in TCRdb shows in-frame clones only, minus some. The table lists about 47,000 clones, around 84% of them singletons. The V call is TRBV27, the J call TRBJ2-1; 10 bases are shared with TRBD2. The sample was CD4+ or CD8+ T cells sorted from blood, taken in a trial of the OX40 agonist ivuxolimab. The receptor was isolated from an adult with an advanced solid tumor such as melanoma, head and neck, liver or kidney cancer. The CDR3 region is CASRSVAGGYNEQFF. CDR3 in DNA: TGTGCCAGCAGGTCGGTAGCGGGAGGCTACAATGAGCAGTTCTTC.